Below, one T cell receptor beta chain is given with its context. Its cognate antigen is unknown. 60 Vbeta and 13 Jbeta primers were used in PCR. In the authors' workflow: Per a later analysis, the number of unique TCR beta chains was approximately 73 million, of which about 11 million were shared. This table comes from immunoSEQ multiplex PCR, and its TCRdb copy is limited to in-frame clones, with some not included. The V and J calls and clone size were taken over from that table, and D and trimming were inferred from the DNA. The data show 150,000 to 200,000 clones, roughly 85% seen once. Participants comprised healthy donors of bone marrow. This record belongs to a study of cytomegalovirus exposure and HLA in healthy donors. Study results and caveats: Presence/absence analyses took donor sequencing depth as roughly uniform. In a later analysis, donors in an Asian-associated ancestry cluster reportedly had fewer N-insertions in productive TCRs than the cohort mean.

Trimming cost V 5 bases and J 5 bases; bases outside gene matches: 21. The CDR3 extends over 18 amino acids. The germline CDR1 and CDR2 sequences are SQVTM and ANQGSEA. Material for sequencing was PBMCs. The TCR comes from a man aged 18 to 30 in good health and CMV-seropositive. This rearrangement joins TRBV29-1 to TRBJ2-3; 8 bases align to TRBD2. The chain's CDR3 is CSVYRSGYRRGAVDTQYF. In nucleotides, the CDR3 is TGCAGCGTTTACCGAAGTGGTTACCGGCGGGGGGCTGTAGATACGCAGTATTTT.